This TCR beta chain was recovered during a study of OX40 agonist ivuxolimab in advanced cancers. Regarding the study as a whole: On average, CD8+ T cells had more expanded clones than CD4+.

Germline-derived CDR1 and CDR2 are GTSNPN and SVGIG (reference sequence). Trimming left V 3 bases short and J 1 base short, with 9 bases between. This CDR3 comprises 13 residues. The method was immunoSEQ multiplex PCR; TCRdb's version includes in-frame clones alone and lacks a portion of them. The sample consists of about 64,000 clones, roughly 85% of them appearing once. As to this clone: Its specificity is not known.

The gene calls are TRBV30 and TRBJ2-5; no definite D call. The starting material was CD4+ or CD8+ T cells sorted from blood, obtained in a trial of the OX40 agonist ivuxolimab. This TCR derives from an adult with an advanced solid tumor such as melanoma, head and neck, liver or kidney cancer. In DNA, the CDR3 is TGTGCCTGGAGCCTGTCCTTCCAAGAGACCCAGTACTTC. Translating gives CAWSLSFQETQYF.